The 25 T cell receptor beta chains below were found in one sample sequenced in a study. MiXCR, applied by TCRdb to the 5' RACE reads, yields one record per CDR3 protein. The sample comprises 50,000 to 65,000 distinct CDR3 sequences, roughly 28% of which are singletons, and less than 3.5% rests with the top ten. The specimen was tumor-infiltrating memory CD4+ T cells sorted from the breast tumor. The subset here: memory CD4+ T cells, CD4+CD45RO+CD25-. The receptor source for this set is a female donor with breast cancer.

In DNA, the CDR3 is TGTGCCAGCAGCTTAGAAGGAGCCGGGAATTCACCCCTCCACTTT. Amino acid sequence: CASSLEGAGNSPLHF. J is TRBJ1-6 and V is TRBV7-2; D is unresolved. The V end lost 1 base, the J end lost 7 bases, and 11 bases lay between the germline ends. This CDR3 is 15 amino acids long. Per the germline V gene, CDR1 is SGHTA and CDR2 is FQGNSA.

The rearrangement uses TRBV6-1 and TRBJ1-2; possibly TRBD1 for D (5 bases). This CDR3 contains 13 residues. Germline-derived CDR1 and CDR2 are MNHNS and SASEGT. V lost 6 bases, J lost 4 bases, and 12 bases lay in between. The CDR3 protein is CASRETVTYGYTF. The DNA for the CDR3 is TGTGCCAGCAGGGAGACAGTAACCTATGGCTACACCTTC.

This clonotype has more than one count but fewer than ten. The genes are TRBV6-5 and TRBJ1-6; perhaps TRBD1 as D (5 bases). The CDR3 runs 16 residues. V was cut by 4 bases and J by 10 bases, with 20 bases left in between. Germline CDR1 MNHEY, CDR2 SVGAGI. CDR3: CASSSTATGTGSPLHF. CDR3 nucleotides: TGTGCCAGCAGTTCCACCGCGACGGGGACGGGATCACCCCTCCACTTT.

This chain uses TRBV10-3 with TRBJ1-4; 7 nucleotides line up with TRBD1. The V gene's germline CDR1 is ENHRY and CDR2 SYGVKD. The CDR3 sequence is 14 residues long. With 6 bases clipped from V and 7 bases from J, the junction kept 8 bases outside the gene matches. The CDR3 DNA sequence: TGTGCCATCAGCCGACAGGGAAGAGGTGAAAAACTGTTTTTT. Its translation is CAISRQGRGEKLFF.

This clonotype was seen ten or more times. This chain connects TRBV6-4 to TRBJ1-1; D might be TRBD1 (5 bases). Trimming pared 4 bases from V and 1 base from J, leaving 7 bases between. The CDR3 length is 13 residues. Germline values: CDR1 MRHNA, CDR2 SNTAGT. Here the CDR3 reads CASSVDRNTEAFF. CDR3 sequence (DNA): TGTGCCAGCAGTGTTGACAGGAACACTGAAGCTTTCTTT.

Points on this clonotype: Just one base apart from a much larger clone, this may be a read error. CDR3 residues: CASSYGIYEDSPLHF. In DNA, the CDR3 is TGTGCCAGCAGTTACGGAATCTATGAGGATTCACCCCTCCACTTT. J is TRBJ1-6 and V is TRBV6-2 or TRBV6-3; no reliable D call. This CDR3 has 15 residues. V gave up 2 bases and J gave up 8 bases, with 13 bases separating them. In germline, CDR1 is MNHEY, CDR2 SVGEGT.

This clonotype was seen more than once but under ten times. The chain combines TRBV6-2 or TRBV6-3 with TRBJ2-7, with TRBD1 matching 7 bases. The CDR3 sequence is 14 residues long. Germline V gene sequence: CDR1 MNHEY, CDR2 SVGEGT. J lost 4 bases, V lost 4 bases, and 7 bases had no gene match. CDR3 amino acids: CASSSQRQGYEQYF. The CDR3, as DNA: TGTGCCAGCAGTTCCCAACGACAGGGTTACGAGCAGTACTTC.

There are many counts of this clonotype. This chain connects TRBV28 to TRBJ2-1; 8 nucleotides match TRBD2. Germline CDR1 reads MDHEN; CDR2 reads SYDVKM. J was trimmed by 4 bases and V by 1 base; bases with no gene match: 15. The CDR3 length is 19 residues. This chain's CDR3 is CASSLFVTSAKRGYNEQFF. Written as DNA, the CDR3 is TGTGCCAGCAGTTTATTCGTGACTAGCGCTAAAAGGGGATACAATGAGCAGTTCTTC.

There are a few counts of this clonotype. The CDR3 nucleotides read TGTGCCAGCAGCTTAGCCGAAACAGGGGACCTAGGTGGCTACACCTTC. It encodes CASSLAETGDLGGYTF. The chain carries TRBV7-8 and TRBJ1-2; 7 bases align to TRBD1. Germline V gene data show CDR1 as SGHVS and CDR2 as FQNEAQ. The trim removed 0 bases at V and 7 bases at J, leaving 11 bases unmatched. The CDR3 covers 16 residues.

The sample holds a few counts of this clonotype. The rearrangement joins TRBV5-1 to TRBJ2-1, with 9 bases identical to TRBD2. CDR1 and CDR2 (germline): SGHRS, YFSETQ. Trimming cost V 2 bases and J 0 bases; bases outside gene matches: 6. The CDR3 is made up of 17 amino acids. DNA of the CDR3: TGCGCCAGCAGCTTAAGCATAGCGGGAGCCTCCTACAATGAGCAGTTCTTC. It codes for CASSLSIAGASYNEQFF.

V usage is TRBV7-2 and J usage is TRBJ1-4; maybe TRBD1 (5 bases). The V end lost 5 bases, the J end lost 7 bases, and 17 bases lay between the germline ends. CDR3 length: 15 residues. Germline V gene lookup returns CDR1 SGHTA and CDR2 FQGNSA. CDR3 sequence: CASSPLMGRVEKLFF. Here the CDR3 DNA reads TGTGCCAGCAGCCCCCTGATGGGGCGGGTTGAAAAACTGTTTTTT.

This clonotype was detected a few times. The chain is built from TRBV7-2 and TRBJ2-2; unclear D gene. This CDR3 spans 14 amino acids. The V end was cut by 1 base, the J end by 5 bases, with 8 bases between. Germline V lookup: CDR1 SGHTA, CDR2 FQGNSA. This CDR3 is CASSLELGTGELFF. CDR3 DNA sequence: TGTGCCAGCAGCTTAGAATTAGGGACCGGGGAGCTGTTTTTT. The whole variable domain, remainder taken from reference TRBV7-2 and TRBJ2-2, is GAGVSQSPSNKVTEKGKDVELRCDPISGHTALYWYRQSLGQGLEFLIYFQGNSAPDKSGLPSDRFSAERTGGSVSTLTIQRTQQEDSAVYLCASSLELGTGELFFGEGSRLTVL.

This clonotype was recorded a few times. The rearrangement links TRBV4-2 to TRBJ2-3; D call uncertain. The length of the CDR3 is 16 residues. Germline CDR1 is LGHNA and CDR2 is YNFKEQ. V lost 0 bases to trimming and J lost 0 bases, with 10 bases between them. CDR3 DNA sequence: TGTGCCAGCAGCCAAGAAGGCGATTCTAGCACAGATACGCAGTATTTT. Its translation: CASSQEGDSSTDTQYF.

This clonotype was recorded a few times. V is TRBV5-1 and J is TRBJ1-1; D possibly corresponds to TRBD1 (5 bases). The V gene lost 4 bases and the J gene lost 1 base, with 11 bases spanning the gap. CDR3 length equals 14 residues. Germline lookup yields CDR1 SGHRS and CDR2 YFSETQ. CDR3 DNA sequence: TGCGCCAGCAGCCTCTACCAGGGGAACACTGAAGCTTTCTTT. It is translated as CASSLYQGNTEAFF.

This clonotype was detected ten times or more. The chain joins TRBV24-1 to TRBJ2-7; D gene ambiguous. Germline lookup yields CDR1 KGHDR and CDR2 SFDVKD. Trimming shortened V by 3 bases and J by 6 bases, and 14 bases separated the two germline ends. This CDR3 region has 14 residues. CDR3 DNA: TGTGCCACCAGTGATCCCCGGACCACGGGCGAGCAGTACTTC. Its translation: CATSDPRTTGEQYF.

This clonotype was found many times. J is TRBJ2-3 and V is TRBV7-3; 10 bases are a match to TRBD2. This CDR3 has 16 residues. The germline gives CDR1 SGHTA, CDR2 FQGTGA. J lost 1 base, V lost 5 bases, and 6 bases had no gene match. The CDR3 region has the DNA TGTGCCAGCAGCGAGGTCGGACTAGCGGGCACAGATACGCAGTATTTT. Protein sequence: CASSEVGLAGTDTQYF.

The chain employs TRBV24-1 and TRBJ2-1; 14 nucleotides agree with TRBD2. Germline-derived CDR1 and CDR2 are KGHDR and SFDVKD. V was clipped by 3 bases and J by 0 bases; unmatched bases: 3. The CDR3 is 18 residues long. The DNA for the CDR3 is TGTGCCACCAGTGATCGACTAGCGGGAGGGGGCTCCTACAATGAGCAGTTCTTC. Encoded protein: CATSDRLAGGGSYNEQFF.

This clonotype has a handful of counts. The chain combines TRBV7-3 with TRBJ2-1, with TRBD2 identical over 9 bases. The CDR3 totals 15 residues. CDR1 is SGHTA, CDR2 FQGTGA, per germline. The trim removed 5 bases at V and 8 bases at J, leaving 10 bases unmatched. The DNA for the CDR3 is TGTGCCAGCAGCCCGGGGAGCGGGAGGACCGATGAGCAGTTCTTC. Translation: CASSPGSGRTDEQFF.

The chain recombines TRBV6-1 with TRBJ2-1, with D hard to call. CDR1 is MNHNS, CDR2 SASEGT, per germline. Between the trimmed V and J ends, which lost 7 bases and 1 base, there was a span of 8 bases. This CDR3 spans 13 amino acids. CDR3 loop: CASTIGSYNEQFF. CDR3 bases: TGTGCCAGCACCATCGGGTCCTACAATGAGCAGTTCTTC.

This clonotype appeared once. The junction shows a germline mismatch at one end, possibly a read error. This chain links TRBV11-1 with TRBJ2-3; possibly TRBD1 for D (5 bases). CDR3 length: 15 amino acids. Germline V lookup: CDR1 SGHAT, CDR2 FQDESV (reference sequence). CDR3 nucleotide sequence: TGTGCCAGCAGCTTAGGGGCAGGGTCTACAGATACGCGGTATTTT. Protein sequence: CASSLGAGSTDTRYF.

This clonotype turned up a few times. V is TRBV7-8 and J is TRBJ1-1; D is undetermined. Per the germline V gene, CDR1 is SGHVS and CDR2 is FQNEAQ. The CDR3 loop spans 14 amino acids. With 5 bases removed from V and 5 bases from J, the gap between germline ends came to 15 bases. The CDR3 DNA reads as TGTGCCAGCAGCCGAGACGCGGGTCGAACTGAAGCTTTCTTT. Its translation: CASSRDAGRTEAFF.

The chain uses TRBV20-1 and TRBJ1-1, with 8 bases that match TRBD1. The CDR3 sequence is 13 residues long. From germline, CDR1 is DFQATT and CDR2 SNEGSKA (reference sequence). The V gene end was trimmed by 6 bases and the J gene end by 6 bases; junction bases not matched to a gene: 9. Here the CDR3 reads CSAAQGAGAEAFF. Here the CDR3 DNA reads TGCAGTGCAGCTCAGGGGGCTGGGGCTGAAGCTTTCTTT.

A few counts support this clonotype. This chain's CDR3 is CSVEVGGWEASTDTQYF. CDR3 coding DNA: TGCAGCGTTGAAGTTGGGGGATGGGAGGCTAGCACAGATACGCAGTATTTT. V and J are TRBV29-1 and TRBJ2-3, with TRBD2 as a possible D gene (6 bases). V was cut by 1 base and J by 0 bases, with 17 bases left in between. The germline V gene has CDR1 SQVTM and CDR2 ANQGSEA. This CDR3 has 17 residues.

This rearrangement joins TRBV28 to TRBJ1-5; maybe TRBD1 (5 bases). Trimming stripped 3 bases from V and 6 bases from J, with 15 bases between. CDR3 length: 15 residues. The germline V gene encodes CDR1 MDHEN and CDR2 SYDVKM. CDR3 sequence reads: CASSFVRGDGQPQHF. DNA for the CDR3: TGTGCCAGCAGTTTTGTTCGGGGGGATGGTCAGCCCCAGCATTTT.

Remarks on this clonotype: The CDR3 does not close with the conserved phenylalanine or tryptophan, likely indicating a read error. V is TRBV29-1 and J is TRBJ1-6; 7 bases map to TRBD1. The CDR3 consists of 12 residues. V lost 7 bases to trimming and J lost 7 bases; unmatched junction nucleotides: 4. Germline V lookup: CDR1 SQVTM, CDR2 ANQGSEA. In DNA form, the CDR3 reads TGCAGCGCGGGACAGCCAAATTCACCCCTCCACTAT. Its translation is CSAGQPNSPLHY.